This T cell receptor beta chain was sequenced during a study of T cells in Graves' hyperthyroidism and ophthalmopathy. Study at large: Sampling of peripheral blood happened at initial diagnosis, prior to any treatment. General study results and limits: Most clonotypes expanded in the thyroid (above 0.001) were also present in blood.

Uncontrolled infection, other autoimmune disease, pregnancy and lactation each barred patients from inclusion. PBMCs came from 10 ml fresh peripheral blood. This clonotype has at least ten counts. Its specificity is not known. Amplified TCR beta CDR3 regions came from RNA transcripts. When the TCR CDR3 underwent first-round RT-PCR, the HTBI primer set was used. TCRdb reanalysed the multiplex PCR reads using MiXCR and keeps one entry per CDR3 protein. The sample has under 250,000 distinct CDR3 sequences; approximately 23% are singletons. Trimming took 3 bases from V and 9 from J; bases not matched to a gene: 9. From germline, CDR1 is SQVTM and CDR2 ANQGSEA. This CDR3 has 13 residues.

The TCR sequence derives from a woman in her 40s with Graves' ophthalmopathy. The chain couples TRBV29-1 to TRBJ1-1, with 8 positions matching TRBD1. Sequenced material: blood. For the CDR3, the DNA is TGCAGCGTTGATGGGACAGGCACGACTAAAGCTTTCTTT. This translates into CSVDGTGTTKAFF.